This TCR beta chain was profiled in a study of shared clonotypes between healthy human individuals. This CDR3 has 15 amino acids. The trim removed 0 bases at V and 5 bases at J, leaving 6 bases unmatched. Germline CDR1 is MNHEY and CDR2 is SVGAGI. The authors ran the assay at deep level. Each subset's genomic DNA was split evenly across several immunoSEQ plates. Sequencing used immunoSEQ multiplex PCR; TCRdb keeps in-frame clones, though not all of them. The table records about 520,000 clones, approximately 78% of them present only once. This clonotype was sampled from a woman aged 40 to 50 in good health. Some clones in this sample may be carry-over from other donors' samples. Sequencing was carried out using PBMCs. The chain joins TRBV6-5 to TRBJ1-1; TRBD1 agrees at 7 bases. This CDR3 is CASSYSNRGETEAFF. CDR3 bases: TGTGCCAGCAGTTACTCGAACAGGGGAGAAACTGAAGCTTTCTTT.